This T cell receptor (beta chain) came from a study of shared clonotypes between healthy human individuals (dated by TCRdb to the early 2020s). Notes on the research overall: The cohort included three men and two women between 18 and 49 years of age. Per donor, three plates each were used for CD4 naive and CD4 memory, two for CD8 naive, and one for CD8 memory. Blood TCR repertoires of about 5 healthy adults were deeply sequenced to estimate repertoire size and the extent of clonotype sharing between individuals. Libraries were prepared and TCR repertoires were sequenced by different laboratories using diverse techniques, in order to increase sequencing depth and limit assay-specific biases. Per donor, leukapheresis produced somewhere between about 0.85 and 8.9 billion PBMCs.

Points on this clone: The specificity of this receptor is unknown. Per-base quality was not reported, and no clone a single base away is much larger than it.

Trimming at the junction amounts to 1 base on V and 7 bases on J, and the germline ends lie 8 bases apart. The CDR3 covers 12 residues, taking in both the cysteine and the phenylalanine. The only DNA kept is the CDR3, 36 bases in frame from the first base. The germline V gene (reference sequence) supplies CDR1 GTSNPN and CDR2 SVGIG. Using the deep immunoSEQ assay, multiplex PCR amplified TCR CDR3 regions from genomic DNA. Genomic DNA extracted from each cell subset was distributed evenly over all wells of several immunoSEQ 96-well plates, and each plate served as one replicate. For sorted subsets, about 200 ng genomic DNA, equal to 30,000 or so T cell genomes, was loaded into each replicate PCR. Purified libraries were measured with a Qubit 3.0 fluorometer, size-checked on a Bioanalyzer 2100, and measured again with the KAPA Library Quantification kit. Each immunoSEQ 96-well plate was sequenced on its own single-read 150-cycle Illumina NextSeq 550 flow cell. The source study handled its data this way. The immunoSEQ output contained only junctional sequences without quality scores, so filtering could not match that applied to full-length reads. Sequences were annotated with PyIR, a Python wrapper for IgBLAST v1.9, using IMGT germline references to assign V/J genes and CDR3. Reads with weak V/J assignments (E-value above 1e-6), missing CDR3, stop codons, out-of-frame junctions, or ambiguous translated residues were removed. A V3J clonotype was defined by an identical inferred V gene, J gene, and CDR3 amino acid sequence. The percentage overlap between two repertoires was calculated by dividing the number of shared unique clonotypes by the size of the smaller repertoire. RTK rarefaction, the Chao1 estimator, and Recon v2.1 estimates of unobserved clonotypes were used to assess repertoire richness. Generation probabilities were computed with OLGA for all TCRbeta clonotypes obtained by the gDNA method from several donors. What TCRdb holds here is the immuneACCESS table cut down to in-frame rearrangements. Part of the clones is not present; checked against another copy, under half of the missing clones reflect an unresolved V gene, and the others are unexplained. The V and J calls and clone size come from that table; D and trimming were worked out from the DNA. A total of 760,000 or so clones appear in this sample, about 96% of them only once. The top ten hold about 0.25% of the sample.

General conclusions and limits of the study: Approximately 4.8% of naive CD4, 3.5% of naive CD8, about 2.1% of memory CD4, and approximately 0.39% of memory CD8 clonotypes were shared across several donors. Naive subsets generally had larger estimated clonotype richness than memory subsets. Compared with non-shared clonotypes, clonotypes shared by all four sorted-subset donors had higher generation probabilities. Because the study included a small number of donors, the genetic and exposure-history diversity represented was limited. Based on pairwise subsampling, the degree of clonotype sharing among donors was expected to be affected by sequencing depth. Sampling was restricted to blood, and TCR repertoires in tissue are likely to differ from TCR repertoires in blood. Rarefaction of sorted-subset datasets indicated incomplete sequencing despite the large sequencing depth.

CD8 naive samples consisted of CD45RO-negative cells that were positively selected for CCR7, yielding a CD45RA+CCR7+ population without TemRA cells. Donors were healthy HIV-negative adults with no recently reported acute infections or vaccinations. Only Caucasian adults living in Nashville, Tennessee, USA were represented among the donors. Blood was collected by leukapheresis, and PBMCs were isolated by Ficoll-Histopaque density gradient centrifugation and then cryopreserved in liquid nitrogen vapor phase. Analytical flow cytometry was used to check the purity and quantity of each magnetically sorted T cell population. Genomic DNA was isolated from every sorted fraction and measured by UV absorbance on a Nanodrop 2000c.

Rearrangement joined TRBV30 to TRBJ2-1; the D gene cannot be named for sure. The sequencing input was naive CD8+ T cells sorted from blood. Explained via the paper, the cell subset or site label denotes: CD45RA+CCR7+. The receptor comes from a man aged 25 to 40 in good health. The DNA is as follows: TGTGCCTGGAGTGGGGGTAGAAATGAGCAGTTCTTC. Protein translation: CAWSGGRNEQFF.